The 8 T cell receptor beta chains below all came from one sample that was sequenced in a study of cytomegalovirus exposure and HLA in healthy donors. Vbeta (60) and Jbeta (13) primers were used in the PCR. Sequencing used immunoSEQ multiplex PCR; TCRdb keeps in-frame clones, though not all of them. This sample has 180,000 or so clones, with 75% found just once. The sample consisted of PBMCs. The receptor set was obtained from a woman aged 40 to 50 in good health and CMV-seropositive.

V and J are TRBV27 and TRBJ1-4; D is undetermined. V dropped 5 bases and J dropped 3 bases, with 13 bases sitting between them. The CDR3 loop spans 15 amino acids. Germline loops: CDR1 MNHEY, CDR2 SMNVEV (reference sequence). The CDR3 sequence is CASSARRGANEKLFF. CDR3 nucleotide sequence: TGTGCCAGCAGTGCGAGGCGGGGTGCTAATGAAAAACTGTTTTTT.

The rearrangement uses TRBV5-1 and TRBJ2-7, with 10 bases aligning to TRBD1. J gave up 3 bases and V 0 bases, and 0 bases lay outside the gene matches. This CDR3 has 14 amino acids. Germline V gene sequence: CDR1 SGHRS, CDR2 YFSETQ. The CDR3 region has the DNA TGCGCCAGCAGCTTGGGGGACAGGGGCTACGAGCAGTACTTC. Encoded protein: CASSLGDRGYEQYF.

The DNA of the CDR3 is TGTGCCAGCAGTCAGGTCTCCTACGAGCAGTACTTC. It yields the protein CASSQVSYEQYF. The chain joins TRBV28 to TRBJ2-7; D call uncertain. Per germline, CDR1 MDHEN and CDR2 SYDVKM. V was shortened by 5 bases and J by 0 bases, with 5 bases between the two germline ends. CDR3 length: 12 amino acids.

This clone has a single count. One end of the junction varies from germline; a read error may be responsible. This chain joins TRBV4-1 and TRBJ1-2; tentatively, D is TRBD1 (6 bases). Germline V gene lookup returns CDR1 MGHRA and CDR2 YSYEKL. This CDR3 spans 14 amino acids. The CDR3 protein is CASSQEPAGAGYTF. CDR3 coding DNA: TGCGCCAGCAGTCAAGAACCGGCGGGGGCCGGCTACACCTTC.

This chain joins TRBV11-2 and TRBJ2-1; 7 bases are shared with TRBD2. Germline V gene data show CDR1 as SGHAT and CDR2 as FQNNGV. J lost 2 bases, V lost 5 bases, and 3 bases had no gene match. The CDR3 totals 14 residues. The CDR3 nucleotides read TGTGCCAGCAGCCAGGGACTACCCTACAATGAGCAGTTCTTC. Translating it yields CASSQGLPYNEQFF.

J is TRBJ2-4 and V is TRBV9; D perhaps matches TRBD2 (5 bases). The CDR3 contains 14 residues. The germline V and J ends were trimmed by 2 bases and 1 base, with 7 bases remaining between them. Germline assignment: CDR1 SGDLS and CDR2 YYNGEE. The CDR3 DNA reads as TGTGCCAGCAGCGTCCCGGGGGCCAAAAACATTCAGTACTTC. It codes for CASSVPGAKNIQYF.

V gene TRBV4-2 combines with J gene TRBJ2-3; 10 positions agree with TRBD2. Germline CDR1 LGHNA, CDR2 YNFKEQ. The length of the CDR3 is 15 residues. Germline trimming cut 4 bases from V and 1 base from J; bases unmatched to any gene: 2. The chain's CDR3 is CASSPLAGRTDTQYF. In DNA form, the CDR3 reads TGTGCCAGCAGCCCACTAGCGGGGCGCACAGATACGCAGTATTTT.

The V gene is TRBV7-2, the J gene TRBJ2-7; a possible D gene is TRBD1 (6 bases). Looked up from germline, CDR1 is SGHTA and CDR2 is FQGNSA. Trimming cost V 0 bases and J 0 bases, with 12 bases left between them. This CDR3 has 16 residues. CDR3 DNA sequence: TGTGCCAGCAGCTTAGCCGGGACATCTAGCTCCTACGAGCAGTACTTC. This codes for CASSLAGTSSSYEQYF.